This T cell receptor (beta chain) was identified in a study of cytotoxic CD8 clonotypes in ibrutinib-treated CLL (dated by TCRdb to the early 2020s). About the full investigation: The cohort included around 16 treatment-naive and ten to twelve relapsed/refractory patients; roughly 17 were IGHV unmutated. Partial responses were observed in around 25 patients and complete responses in 2; after a median follow-up of around 68 months, remission was maintained in approximately 14 patients and progression was observed in approximately 12. Response samples were taken after a median of 12 months on treatment, ranging from about 6 to 40 months. On average, each sample yielded 255,043 productive templates and about 100,000 productive rearrangements. Of the approximately 94 people in the trial, about 27 had longitudinal samples available. Cryopreserved peripheral blood mononuclear cells were collected at three points: before therapy, at response, and at either sustained remission or disease progression.

Each clonotype received, on average, approximately 9.9x coverage in deep resolution sequencing performed on a MiSeq, where the target depth lay between 1 in 1 million and 1 in 200,000 T cells. The immunoSEQ hsTCRB Kit was used to generate the TCR beta libraries. The published analysis was carried out like this. ImmunoSEQ Data Assistant and ImmunoSEQ Analyzer were used for data analysis, and V, D and J genes were assigned according to IMGT definitions. Clonality was computed as one minus normalized Shannon entropy of productive rearrangement frequencies, ranging from 0 to 1. Only overrepresented clonotypes making up at least 0.05% of the repertoire of each patient were included in the public clonotype analysis. Approximately 14 age-matched healthy donor repertoires from immuneACCESS were used as controls for clonality. The table comes from immuneACCESS by way of TCRdb, which keeps in-frame sequences with V and J called. Part of the clones is missing from these tables; in studies checked, under half for an unresolved V gene and the rest for unknown reasons. D and trimming come from the DNA, and the V and J calls and clone size come from that table. In all, the sample holds about 9,200 clones, and around 60% of those were seen once. The ten most abundant clones make up 15% to 20% of the sample.

For TCR beta library preparation, around 2.2 micrograms of genomic DNA was extracted from cryopreserved PBMCs. Longitudinal blood samples from CLL patients on ibrutinib monotherapy were analyzed using high-throughput TCR beta sequencing. The patients took part in an open-label, single-center phase 2 trial of ibrutinib monotherapy. Relative to germline, V is 4 bases shorter and J is 0 bases shorter, with 10 bases between their ends. Including cysteine and phenylalanine, the CDR3 has 15 amino acids. Of all the DNA, just the CDR3 is kept, 45 bases in frame from base 1. The germline V gene yields SNHLY for CDR1 and FYNNEI for CDR2. On this clone itself: The antigen it recognizes is unknown. Base qualities are not at hand, and no much larger clone is one base apart.

Summary of the overall study and its limitations: At baseline, clonality was higher than in age-matched healthy donors and showed a strong correlation with circulating CD8+ T-cell counts. Sampling times were not matched between sustained-remission and progressing patients, and lymph node repertoires were not studied. Public clonotypes were rare and either contracted or stayed stable during treatment, and the rise in clonality at ibrutinib response reflected the expansion of private clonotypes. At ibrutinib response clonality went up, during sustained remission it held steady, and at progression it dropped back toward baseline.

The receptor comes from a human donor with chronic lymphocytic leukemia. This specimen was PBMCs, taken before ibrutinib treatment. The chain is assembled from TRBV2 and TRBJ1-3; too little of a D gene remains to name it. The CDR3 protein is CASSVSQLSGNTIYF. The bases are TGTGCCAGCAGTGTCTCACAGCTCTCTGGAAACACCATATATTTT.